Listed below are T cell receptor beta chains from one sample, sequenced in a study of T-cell reconstitution after alpha-beta-depleted transplantation in children. TCRdb re-called the PCR reads through MiXCR, storing one row per CDR3 protein. The table shows about 610,000 distinct CDR3 sequences, with 8% to 11% occurring only once. The material was PBMCs from the stem cell graft donor, obtained from the stem cell graft. The receptors stem from a human donor who donated a stem cell graft to a child with acute myeloid leukemia. CDR3s include the opening cysteine and the closing phenylalanine or tryptophan.

>TRBJ2-1|TRBV20-1|19
CSARDPSLASGRAYNEQFF
>TRBJ2-7|TRBV15|15
CATSHRTGGSYEQYF
>TRBJ1-5|TRBV28|14
CASFTGYSNQPQHF
>TRBJ2-7|TRBV20-1|15
CSARGASGRKYEQYF
>TRBJ2-5|TRBV12-5|15
CASGFSGMGGETQYF
>TRBJ1-3|TRBV20-1|14
CSAFRGGGGNTIYF
>TRBJ2-2|TRBV11-2|18
CASSFGTSGKMNTGELFF
>TRBJ2-1|TRBV28|18
CASSSPGLAGVPYNEQFF
>TRBJ2-5|TRBV24-1|11
CATSDPQTQYF
>TRBJ2-2|TRBV7-2|15
CASTPRSPGTGELFF
>TRBJ2-5|TRBV2|13
CASLSGRQETQYF
>TRBJ2-6|TRBV11-2|19
CASSSVLAGGWSGANVLTF
>TRBJ2-1|TRBV12-3/TRBV12-4|13
CASSLMSHNEQFF
>TRBJ2-3|TRBV20-1|15
CSARDGRGSTDTQYF
>TRBJ2-7|TRBV19|14
CARNPHRDLYEQYF
>TRBJ2-7|TRBV20-1|16
CSPRGGAGERTGEQYF
>TRBJ2-7|TRBV12-3/TRBV12-4|14
CASSAGTGEREQYF
>TRBJ2-3|TRBV4-3|17
CASSQESHGFGTDTQYF
>TRBJ2-4|TRBV20-1|14
CSAVESLAKNIQYF
>TRBJ1-6|TRBV27|14
CASSLPRGNSPLHF
>TRBJ1-2|TRBV29-1|15
CSVVVPGQGFYGYTF
>TRBJ2-3|TRBV7-8|16
CASSTRTSGGPDTQYF
>TRBJ2-1|TRBV5-6|13
CASTNSGSGEQFF
>TRBJ2-3|TRBV5-1|14
CASSPSGVPDTQYF
>TRBJ2-2|TRBV29-1|14
CSGLAGDPTGELFF
>TRBJ2-1|TRBV4-2|14
CASSQLTGYNEQFF
>TRBJ2-3|TRBV4-3|16
CASSQEGLAGGNTQYF
>TRBJ2-3|TRBV20-1|15
CSARTSGRAPDTQYF
>TRBJ2-2|TRBV12-3/TRBV12-4|15
CASRLAGGVSGELFF
>TRBJ2-1|TRBV24-1|15
CATSDRDFSYNEQFF
>TRBJ2-6|TRBV2|15
CASSEEYSGANVLTF
>TRBJ2-1|TRBV20-1|16
CSASSLGGLAGNEQFF
>TRBJ2-6|TRBV20-1|14
CSARSWSGANVLTF
>TRBJ2-7|TRBV6-1|14
CASSEPTGGAEQYF
>TRBJ2-6|TRBV20-1|18
CSASQYRGNFPGANVLTF
>TRBJ2-1|TRBV6-2/TRBV6-3|15
CASSSIVGGGNEQFF